The present T cell receptor beta chain was sequenced within a study of graft-versus-host responses after intestinal transplantation. Study background: Multivisceral, liver-intestinal, or isolated intestinal grafts went to recipients. All of the recipients had induction that used anti-thymocyte globulin, then tacrolimus and steroids for about 3 years. The study, taken as a whole, reports: Within allografts, high graft-versus-host to host-versus-graft clonal ratios were seen among patients with graft-donor T cell macrochimerism. With peak circulating GvH clone levels came an association with early post-transplant HvG declines.

As concerns this clone: Its target is not known.

Trimming stripped 6 bases from V and 4 bases from J, with 12 bases between. CDR1 is MNHEY, CDR2 SMNVEV, per germline (reference sequence). The CDR3 sequence is 13 residues long. Profiling relied on immunoSEQ multiplex PCR, and the TCRdb table lists in-frame clones only, not all of them. The table has approximately 90,000 clones, 92% seen once; the top ten hold about 0.44%. The chain links TRBV27 to TRBJ1-2; a weak D match, TRBD1 (5 bases). This clonotype was obtained from a human donor who was the organ donor for an intestinal transplant. Sequenced here: unstimulated CD8+ T cells sorted from spleen or lymph node cells, sampled before transplant. The CDR3 region is CASREGVGYGYTF. CDR3 DNA sequence: TGTGCCAGCAGGGAAGGGGTCGGCTATGGCTACACCTTC.